This is a list of T cell receptor beta chains from one sample in a study of early T cells in non-severe SARS-CoV-2 infection. TCRdb fed the 5' RACE reads into MiXCR, producing one record per CDR3 protein. Among 85,000 to 100,000 distinct CDR3 sequences listed, approximately 11% were seen once. The specimen was whole blood, collected at baseline. These receptors were collected from an adult who was a healthcare worker with PCR-confirmed SARS-CoV-2 infection or an uninfected control (not recorded which). Each CDR3 is given with its conserved first and last residue. D genes are given only for firm matches. Clone size is not always given. Where it is, it says once, few, many or a class for expanded clones.

clone_size,j_call,cdr3_length,v_call,d_call,cdr3_aa,cdr3_nt
many,TRBJ1-1,15,TRBV6-1,.,CASSDHRDYYTEAFF,TGTGCCAGCAGTGACCACAGGGACTATTACACTGAAGCTTTCTTT
few,TRBJ1-2,17,TRBV20-1,.,CSARNILVFRLDYGYTF,TGCAGTGCTAGAAACATTCTGGTTTTCCGGTTGGACTATGGCTACACCTTC
many,TRBJ1-1,12,TRBV12-3/TRBV12-4,.,CASNRVNTEAFF,TGTGCCAGCAACAGGGTTAACACTGAAGCTTTCTTT
many,TRBJ2-1,17,TRBV12-3/TRBV12-4,.,CASSPFLGGGSYNEQFF,TGTGCCAGCAGCCCCTTTCTGGGAGGAGGCTCCTACAATGAGCAGTTCTTC
.,TRBJ2-3,14,TRBV6-5,TRBD2,CASSSGLAGNTQYF,TGTGCCAGCAGTTCAGGACTAGCGGGGAACACGCAGTATTTT
few,TRBJ2-5,16,TRBV7-2,.,CASSPPTSRRSETQYF,TGTGCCAGCAGCCCACCTACTAGTCGCCGATCGGAGACCCAGTACTTC
few,TRBJ1-1,12,TRBV30,TRBD1,CARDRGNTEAFF,TGTGCCCGGGACAGGGGGAACACTGAAGCTTTCTTT
few,TRBJ2-1,15,TRBV19,TRBD2,CASSIGAGGYNEQFF,TGTGCCAGTAGTATAGGGGCGGGAGGATACAATGAGCAGTTCTTC
few,TRBJ2-3,17,TRBV11-2,.,CASSLFLAYSSTDTQYF,TGTGCCAGCAGCTTATTCCTAGCGTACTCTAGCACAGATACGCAGTATTTT
many,TRBJ2-7,11,TRBV24-1,.,CATSDVDEQYF,TGTGCCACCAGTGATGTTGACGAGCAGTACTTC
many,TRBJ2-1,15,TRBV10-2,.,CASSEFRNHDNEQFF,TGCGCCAGCAGTGAGTTCAGAAACCATGACAATGAGCAGTTCTTC
many,TRBJ2-1,15,TRBV20-1,TRBD2,CSARVTSGGLGEQFF,TGCAGTGCTAGAGTGACTAGCGGGGGGTTGGGCGAGCAGTTCTTC
many,TRBJ2-3,17,TRBV10-2,TRBD2,CASSESLAGAHTDTQYF,TGCGCCAGCAGTGAGTCCCTAGCGGGGGCACACACAGATACGCAGTATTTT
few,TRBJ1-3,14,TRBV20-1,TRBD1,CSALSLDRDNTIYF,TGCAGTGCTCTCTCCCTAGACAGGGATAACACCATATATTTT
few,TRBJ2-3,14,TRBV20-1,.,CSARSAEGPDTQYF,TGCAGTGCTAGATCAGCGGAGGGGCCAGATACGCAGTATTTT
few,TRBJ2-2,14,TRBV29-1,TRBD2,CSGTSGSYTGELFF,TGCAGCGGGACTAGCGGGAGTTACACCGGGGAGCTGTTTTTT
few,TRBJ1-1,14,TRBV5-4,.,CASSLLQGGTEAFF,TGTGCCAGCAGCTTGCTCCAGGGTGGCACTGAAGCTTTCTTT
many,TRBJ2-3,14,TRBV3-1,.,CASSQDARADTQYF,TGTGCCAGCAGCCAAGATGCTAGGGCAGATACGCAGTATTTT
.,TRBJ2-1,16,TRBV10-3,TRBD1,CAISDPRDRGRDEQFF,TGTGCCATCAGTGACCCCCGGGACAGGGGGCGAGATGAGCAGTTCTTC
many,TRBJ1-6,15,TRBV5-1,.,CASSLGPGDNSPLHF,TGCGCCAGCAGCTTGGGGCCGGGTGACAATTCACCCCTCCACTTT
.,TRBJ2-7,14,TRBV6-1,TRBD2,CASTDTTSGREQYF,TGTGCCAGCACCGACACGACTAGCGGGAGGGAGCAGTACTTC
many,TRBJ1-3,14,TRBV27,.,CASSPIGSGNTIYF,TGTGCCAGCAGCCCTATAGGGTCTGGAAACACCATATATTTT
many,TRBJ1-4,15,TRBV6-6,.,CASSYGDRSNEKLFF,TGTGCCAGCAGTTACGGTGACAGGAGTAATGAAAAACTGTTTTTT
.,TRBJ2-7,14,TRBV20-1,.,CSARPVGRDSEQYF,TGCAGTGCTAGGCCGGTAGGAAGGGATTCCGAGCAGTACTTC
few,TRBJ1-4,14,TRBV6-5,.,CATKVMATNEKLFF,TGTGCCACCAAAGTCATGGCAACTAATGAAAAACTGTTTTTT
few,TRBJ1-4,18,TRBV10-2,.,CASRAPLRGVGTNEKLFF,TGCGCCAGCAGGGCCCCTCTGAGGGGGGTCGGCACTAATGAAAAACTGTTTTTT
.,TRBJ1-2,14,TRBV7-2,.,CASSPGPPGGGYTF,TGTGCCAGCAGCCCGGGACCGCCCGGGGGAGGCTACACCTTC
few,TRBJ1-6,13,TRBV6-1,TRBD1,CASRTRDSSPLHF,TGTGCCAGCAGAACCAGGGACAGTTCACCCCTCCACTTT
few,TRBJ2-1,15,TRBV18,TRBD2,CASSPSSGRLNEQFF,TGTGCCAGCTCACCGTCAAGCGGGAGACTCAATGAGCAGTTCTTC
many,TRBJ2-3,12,TRBV20-1,.,CPGDGGTDTQYF,TGCCCCGGGGACGGCGGCACAGATACGCAGTATTTT
.,TRBJ2-3,13,TRBV7-9,TRBD2,CASRPGGGDTQYF,TGTGCCAGCAGACCCGGCGGGGGAGATACGCAGTATTTT
.,TRBJ1-1,14,TRBV5-1,.,CASSFQGEGGEAFF,TGCGCCAGCAGCTTCCAAGGGGAAGGGGGTGAAGCTTTCTTT
many,TRBJ2-7,16,TRBV4-2,TRBD1,CASSQDFGDRTYEQYF,TGTGCCAGCAGCCAAGATTTCGGGGACAGAACCTACGAGCAGTACTTC
many,TRBJ2-5,16,TRBV3-1,.,CASSHPRQTRVETQYF,TGTGCCAGCAGCCATCCCAGACAGACCAGAGTTGAGACCCAGTACTTC
few,TRBJ2-3,14,TRBV7-9,.,CASSPTLGTDTQYF,TGTGCCAGCAGCCCTACATTAGGCACAGATACGCAGTATTTT
few,TRBJ2-5,15,TRBV9,TRBD2,CASSVDPSGIETQYF,TGTGCCAGCAGCGTAGACCCTAGCGGGATTGAGACCCAGTACTTC
many,TRBJ1-1,13,TRBV7-2,.,CASSLGRGSEAFF,TGTGCCAGCAGCTTAGGGAGGGGGTCCGAAGCTTTCTTT